One sample yielded the 20 T cell receptor beta chains listed below, sequenced in a study of beta chain features in type 1 diabetes. Every bit of the isolated RNA underwent reverse transcription, so sequencing read expressed TCRB transcripts. TCRdb keeps only in-frame clones here, not all; method: immunoSEQ multiplex PCR. This table has around 150,000 clones, roughly 8% appearing once. What was sequenced was central memory CD4+ T cells from blood. Source of these receptors: a man younger than 30 in good health.

This clone appeared a few times. The chain joins TRBV7-8 to TRBJ1-5; unclear D gene. The germline V and J ends were trimmed by 0 bases and 10 bases, with 10 bases remaining between them. Germline assignment: CDR1 SGHVS and CDR2 FQNEAQ. The CDR3 runs 13 residues. CDR3 DNA sequence: TGTGCCAGCAGCTTAGCGAGGGATCGACCCCAGCATTTT. Amino acids: CASSLARDRPQHF.

This clone was counted many times. The chain couples TRBV7-2 to TRBJ1-5, with 7 bases identical to TRBD1. The CDR3 totals 15 residues. V gave up 5 bases and J gave up 7 bases; unmatched junction bases: 11. Germline CDR1 is SGHTA and CDR2 is FQGNSA. CDR3 sequence reads: CASSPGTAGTQPQHF. The CDR3 DNA follows: TGTGCCAGCAGCCCCGGGACAGCCGGCACCCAGCCCCAGCATTTT.

In its sample, this clone was seen a few times. The genes are TRBV29-1 and TRBJ1-1; 9 positions agree with TRBD1. The germline CDR1 and CDR2 sequences are SQVTM and ANQGSEA. The CDR3 covers 12 residues. V trimming: 2 bases; J trimming: 10 bases; junction bases outside the gene matches: 5. CDR3 in amino acids: CSVEKWGQGAFF. The CDR3, as DNA: TGCAGCGTTGAAAAGTGGGGACAGGGAGCTTTCTTT.

The rearrangement links TRBV7-2 to TRBJ2-7, with 7 bases fitting TRBD1. V shed 3 bases and J 2 bases; nucleotides not matched to a gene: 7. This CDR3 region has 15 residues. CDR1 and CDR2 from the germline V gene are SGHTA and FQGNSA. The CDR3 loop reads CASSFDYQGAYEQYF. Written as DNA, the CDR3 is TGTGCCAGCAGCTTTGACTACCAGGGGGCCTACGAGCAGTACTTC.

This clone was detected a few times. V gene TRBV12-5 combines with J gene TRBJ2-1; 7 bases align to TRBD1. CDR1 LGHNT and CDR2 FRNRAP come from the germline V gene. The V gene end was trimmed by 2 bases and the J gene end by 15 bases; junction bases not matched to a gene: 7. This CDR3 has 12 residues. The CDR3 region is CASGLSRDSLFF. The CDR3 nucleotides read TGTGCTAGTGGTTTGTCACGGGACAGCTTGTTCTTC.

V is TRBV7-8 and J is TRBJ2-1; D is unclear. The V end lost 5 bases, the J end lost 3 bases, and 5 bases lay between the germline ends. In germline, CDR1 is SGHVS, CDR2 FQNEAQ. The CDR3 is made up of 12 amino acids. The CDR3 DNA follows: TGTGCCAGCAGCCGCGACTACAATGAGCAGTTCTTC. This translates into CASSRDYNEQFF.

Only a few counts were recorded for this clone. The rearrangement uses TRBV4-1 and TRBJ1-2; TRBD1 matches 9 bases. V trimming: 0 bases; J trimming: 3 bases; junction bases outside the gene matches: 11. CDR1 and CDR2 (germline): MGHRA, YSYEKL. This CDR3 region has 18 residues. The CDR3, as DNA: TGCGCCAGCAGCCAAGATACCACAGGGGGCGACGTGGACTATGGCTACACCTTC. This translates into CASSQDTTGGDVDYGYTF.

This clone was detected a few times. The V and J genes are TRBV5-1 and TRBJ1-1; D might be TRBD1 (5 bases). The CDR3 covers 15 residues. From germline, CDR1 is SGHRS and CDR2 YFSETQ. Trimming cost V 0 bases and J 1 base, with 10 bases left between them. CDR3 loop: CASSLAKDTNTEAFF. CDR3 DNA: TGCGCCAGCAGCTTGGCAAAGGACACGAACACTGAAGCTTTCTTT.

V is TRBV2 and J is TRBJ1-5; a weak D match, TRBD1 (6 bases). The CDR3 spans 15 residues. Between the trimmed V and J ends, which lost 4 bases and 15 bases, there was a span of 25 bases. Germline loops: CDR1 SNHLY, CDR2 FYNNEI. The CDR3 coding sequence is TGTGCCAGCAGTGTCAGCAGGGGCCCTCTCCTTTCTCCGCATTTT. Translating it yields CASSVSRGPLLSPHF.

This clone appeared a few times. The chain combines TRBV5-5 with TRBJ2-1, with unresolved D. The length of the CDR3 is 12 residues. Between the trimmed V and J ends, which lost 0 bases and 10 bases, there was a span of 8 bases. CDR1 and CDR2 from the germline V gene are SGHKS and YYEKEE (reference sequence). In DNA, the CDR3 is TGTGCCAGCAGCTTGGGGGCACGGGAGCAGTTCTTC. Amino acid sequence: CASSLGAREQFF.

The V call is TRBV28, the J call TRBJ1-4, with 9 positions matching TRBD1. V shed 3 bases, J shed 2 bases, and the junction held 7 bases outside the gene matches. The germline CDR1 and CDR2 sequences are MDHEN and SYDVKM. The CDR3 extends over 17 amino acids. The CDR3 DNA follows: TGTGCCAGCAGTTTGGACAGGGGTTTTGGGACTAATGAAAAACTGTTTTTT. Translating it yields CASSLDRGFGTNEKLFF. Full variable domain (remainder filled in from reference TRBV28 and TRBJ1-4): DVKVTQSSRYLVKRTGEKVFLECVQDMDHENMFWYRQDPGLGLRLIYFSYDVKMKEKGDIPEGYSVSREKKERFSLILESASTNQTSMYLCASSLDRGFGTNEKLFFGSGTQLSVL.

The V and J genes are TRBV6-6 and TRBJ1-5; D is perhaps TRBD1 (6 bases). V shed 2 bases and J shed 5 bases, with 13 bases lying between them. The germline CDR1 and CDR2 sequences are MNHNY and SVGAGI (reference sequence). The CDR3 covers 15 residues. In DNA form, the CDR3 reads TGTGCCAGCAGTTACCCGGGGGGCGGGGATCAGCCCCAGCATTTT. It specifies CASSYPGGGDQPQHF.

The chain links TRBV7-9 to TRBJ1-1; D unresolved. CDR3 length equals 13 residues. Trimming pared 1 base from V and 5 bases from J, leaving 8 bases between. Germline V gives CDR1 SEHNR, CDR2 FQNEAQ (reference sequence). The CDR3 is CASSLGGSTEAFF. The CDR3 bases are TGTGCCAGCAGCTTAGGAGGGTCGACTGAAGCTTTCTTT.

In its sample, this clone was seen many times. CDR3 DNA: TGTGCCAGCAGCTTAGCCCCAGGCTACAATGAGCAGTTCTTC. Protein sequence: CASSLAPGYNEQFF. V usage is TRBV7-2 and J usage is TRBJ2-1; D call uncertain. Germline CDR1 and CDR2: SGHTA and FQGNSA. Trimming pared 0 bases from V and 3 bases from J, leaving 6 bases between. This CDR3 region has 14 residues.

This chain joins TRBV28 and TRBJ2-7; D is perhaps TRBD1 (6 bases). V shed 6 bases and J shed 6 bases, with 18 bases lying between them. The germline CDR1 and CDR2 sequences are MDHEN and SYDVKM. CDR3 length: 14 residues. CDR3 amino acids: CASSPEPYRAEQYF. Here the CDR3 DNA reads TGTGCCAGCAGCCCCGAGCCGTACAGGGCCGAGCAGTACTTC.

The V call is TRBV28, the J call TRBJ1-5; D is unresolved. V was pared by 3 bases and J by 7 bases, with 7 bases between. The CDR3 totals 12 residues. Germline CDR1 and CDR2: MDHEN and SYDVKM. Written as DNA, the CDR3 is TGTGCCAGCAGTTTCTACCGCCAGCCCCAGCATTTT. Its translation is CASSFYRQPQHF.

This clone has more than one count but fewer than ten. The chain links TRBV7-9 to TRBJ1-5; D not resolved. This CDR3 has 13 residues. Germline V CDR1 and CDR2: SEHNR, FQNEAQ (reference sequence). V lost 1 base, J lost 6 bases, and 7 bases lay in between. The CDR3 here is CASSLGGPQPQHF. Written as DNA, the CDR3 is TGTGCCAGCAGCTTAGGAGGTCCTCAGCCCCAGCATTTT.

This clone was counted a few times. The chain uses TRBV28 and TRBJ2-7; perhaps TRBD1 as D (5 bases). CDR3 length: 15 amino acids. Germline V CDR1 and CDR2: MDHEN, SYDVKM. Trimming removed 6 bases from V and 3 bases from J, with 18 bases in between. The CDR3 is CASSLGPGIDYEQYF. CDR3 nucleotide sequence: TGTGCCAGCAGCTTAGGTCCAGGGATAGACTACGAGCAGTACTTC.

This clone was recorded many times. This chain connects TRBV9 to TRBJ1-5; 7 nucleotides match TRBD1. Germline V CDR1 and CDR2: SGDLS, YYNGEE. The junction had 4 bases not matched to a gene; V was cut back by 3 bases and J by 7 bases. This CDR3 contains 13 residues. CDR3: CASSGTGDQPQHF. In nucleotides, the CDR3 is TGTGCCAGCAGCGGAACAGGGGACCAGCCCCAGCATTTT.

This clone was detected many times. The gene calls are TRBV10-3 and TRBJ2-3, with TRBD2 matching over 7 bases. Germline V gives CDR1 ENHRY, CDR2 SYGVKD. The CDR3 loop spans 15 amino acids. V shed 11 bases, J shed 6 bases, and the junction held 17 bases outside the gene matches. The CDR3, as DNA: TGTGCCGTGCGCGGAAGTCTAGCGGAAGGCGATACGCAGTATTTT. Translation gives CAVRGSLAEGDTQYF.